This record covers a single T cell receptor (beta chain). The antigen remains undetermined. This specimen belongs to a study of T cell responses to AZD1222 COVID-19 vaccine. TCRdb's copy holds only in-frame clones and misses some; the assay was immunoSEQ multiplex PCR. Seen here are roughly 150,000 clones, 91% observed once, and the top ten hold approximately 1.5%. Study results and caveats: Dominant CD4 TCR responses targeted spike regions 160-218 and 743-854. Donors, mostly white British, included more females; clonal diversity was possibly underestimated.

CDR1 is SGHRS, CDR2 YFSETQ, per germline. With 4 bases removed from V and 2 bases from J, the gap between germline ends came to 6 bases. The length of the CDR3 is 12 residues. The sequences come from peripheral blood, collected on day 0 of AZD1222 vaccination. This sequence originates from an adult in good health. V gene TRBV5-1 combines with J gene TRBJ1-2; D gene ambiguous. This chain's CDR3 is CASSLDNYGYTF. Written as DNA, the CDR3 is TGCGCCAGCAGCCTGGACAACTATGGCTACACCTTC. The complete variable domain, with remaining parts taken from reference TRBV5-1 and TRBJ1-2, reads KAGVTQTPRYLIKTRGQQVTLSCSPISGHRSVSWYQQTPGQGLQFLFEYFSETQRNKGNFPGRFSGRQFSNSRSEMNVSTLELGDSALYLCASSLDNYGYTFGSGTRLTVV.